The clone carrying this T cell receptor (beta chain) occurred many times. TCRbeta library construction was performed incorporating unique molecular identifiers. TCRdb itself ran the PCR reads through MiXCR, one entry per CDR3 protein. The repertoire consists of some 640,000 distinct CDR3 sequences, with roughly 15% occurring once and the leading ten covering over 0.95%. The data belong to a study of T-cell reconstitution after alpha-beta-depleted transplantation in children. The V and J ends lost 1 base and 0 bases respectively, with 13 bases between them. The CDR3 has 16 residues. Germline V gene lookup returns CDR1 DFQATT and CDR2 SNEGSKA (reference sequence).

The TCR sequence derives from a human donor who donated a stem cell graft to a child with acute myeloid leukemia. This sequence joins TRBV20-1 and TRBJ2-1; possibly TRBD1 or TRBD2 for D (5 bases each). The specimen was PBMCs from the stem cell graft donor, collected from the stem cell graft. This CDR3 reads CSARVKRGSSYNEQFF. In nucleotides, the CDR3 is TGCAGTGCTAGAGTGAAGAGGGGAAGCTCCTACAATGAGCAGTTCTTC.